Listed below are T cell receptor beta chains from one sample, sequenced in a study of shared clonotypes between healthy human individuals. Using immunoSEQ multiplex PCR, the repertoire was profiled, and TCRdb retains in-frame clones only, with some absent. Among over a million clones listed, around 76% were seen once. Sequenced input: memory CD4+ T cells sorted from blood. The receptors originated from a man aged 18 to 30 in good health. Both conserved end residues are part of each CDR3. D genes are given only for firm matches. The size field is filled for only some rows; it gives once, few, many or a size class.

D gene	clone size	V gene	J gene	CDR3 length	CDR3 protein	CDR3 DNA
TRBD2	NA	TRBV10-3	TRBJ2-3	15	CAISENAGGPNTQYF	TGTGCCATCAGTGAGAATGCGGGAGGGCCAAATACGCAGTATTTT
TRBD2	few	TRBV7-2	TRBJ2-7	16	CASSLKLAGGLSEQYF	TGTGCCAGCAGCTTAAAACTAGCGGGAGGGTTGAGCGAGCAGTACTTC
NA	NA	TRBV19	TRBJ1-5	15	CASSPGPGGNQPQHF	TGTGCCAGTAGTCCGGGGCCGGGGGGCAATCAGCCCCAGCATTTT
NA	NA	TRBV30	TRBJ2-5	12	CAWSLQQETQYF	TGTGCCTGGAGTCTACAGCAAGAGACCCAGTACTTC
TRBD2	NA	TRBV18	TRBJ2-7	14	CASSETGTSGSLDF	TGTGCCAGCTCAGAGACCGGGACTAGCGGGAGCCTAGACTTC
NA	NA	TRBV11-2	TRBJ1-5	14	CASSLVSRNQPQHF	TGTGCCAGCAGCTTAGTTTCACGGAATCAGCCCCAGCATTTT
TRBD2	NA	TRBV7-2	TRBJ2-2	16	CASRISGGAVTGELFF	TGTGCCAGCAGGATTAGCGGGGGGGCCGTGACCGGGGAGCTGTTTTTT
TRBD1	NA	TRBV18	TRBJ1-2	15	CASSPKDRVFDGYTF	TGTGCCAGCTCACCTAAGGACAGGGTGTTCGATGGCTACACCTTC
NA	NA	TRBV29-1	TRBJ1-1	13	CSVDHGMNTEAFF	TGCAGCGTTGATCACGGGATGAACACTGAAGCTTTCTTT
NA	NA	TRBV7-9	TRBJ2-7	13	CASSPLSSYEQYF	TGTGCCAGCAGCCCACTGAGCTCCTACGAGCAGTACTTC
TRBD1	NA	TRBV4-3	TRBJ1-2	14	CASSHVGTGQGYTF	TGCGCCAGCAGCCACGTCGGGACAGGGCAAGGCTACACCTTC
TRBD2	NA	TRBV7-7	TRBJ2-1	16	CASSSGLAGGRDEQFF	TGTGCTAGCAGTTCGGGACTAGCGGGAGGCCGGGATGAGCAGTTCTTC
TRBD1	NA	TRBV30	TRBJ2-3	17	CAWRLGQGAGGTDTQYF	TGTGCCTGGCGGCTGGGACAGGGGGCTGGGGGCACAGATACGCAGTATTTT
TRBD1	NA	TRBV2	TRBJ1-5	13	CASSDDREQPQHF	TGTGCCAGCAGTGACGACAGGGAACAGCCCCAGCATTTT
NA	NA	TRBV19	TRBJ2-7	14	CASREGEYGYEQYF	TGTGCCAGTAGGGAAGGGGAATATGGCTACGAGCAGTACTTC
TRBD2	few	TRBV29-1	TRBJ2-7	16	CSVGPRPGGSSYEQYF	TGCAGCGTTGGACCTCGGCCGGGGGGGTCGTCCTACGAGCAGTACTTC
TRBD1	NA	TRBV11-2	TRBJ2-2	17	CASSLTGNRANTGELFF	TGTGCCAGCAGCTTGACAGGGAACCGTGCGAACACCGGGGAGCTGTTTTTT
TRBD1	NA	TRBV2	TRBJ2-5	14	CASKVGTAQETQYF	TGTGCCAGCAAGGTCGGGACAGCCCAAGAGACCCAGTACTTC
TRBD1	NA	TRBV19	TRBJ1-3	16	CASIRTGVGSGNTIYF	TGTGCCAGTATAAGGACAGGTGTTGGCTCTGGAAACACCATATATTTT
NA	NA	TRBV4-3	TRBJ2-1	15	CASSQGNKGHNEQFF	TGCGCCAGCAGCCAAGGGAATAAAGGACACAATGAGCAGTTCTTC
NA	NA	TRBV6-5	TRBJ1-1	16	CASSYSSVLMNTEAFF	TGTGCCAGCAGTTACTCGTCTGTCTTAATGAACACTGAAGCTTTCTTT
TRBD2	NA	TRBV14	TRBJ2-7	15	CASSRLGSGGKEQYF	TGTGCCAGCAGCCGCCTCGGCTCGGGAGGAAAAGAGCAGTACTTC
TRBD2	once	TRBV7-8	TRBJ2-1	17	CASLGDPSGRGISIMFF	TGTGCCAGCCTGGGTGATCCTAGCGGGAGGGGAATTTCCATCATGTTCTTC
TRBD1	NA	TRBV11-2	TRBJ2-7	14	CASSARDRVYEQYF	TGTGCCAGCAGCGCTCGGGACAGGGTCTACGAGCAGTACTTC
NA	NA	TRBV9	TRBJ1-3	15	CASTQGDSGGNTIYF	TGTGCCAGTACTCAAGGGGACTCCGGTGGAAACACCATATATTTT
TRBD2	NA	TRBV7-2	TRBJ2-3	17	CASSLAAGGPVTDTQYF	TGTGCCAGCAGCTTAGCGGCGGGAGGGCCGGTCACAGATACGCAGTATTTT
NA	NA	TRBV7-7	TRBJ2-1	12	CASSSDGREQFF	TGTGCTAGCAGCTCGGACGGCAGGGAGCAGTTCTTC
NA	NA	TRBV2	TRBJ2-6	15	CAMGEARSGANVLTF	TGTGCCATGGGCGAAGCCCGCTCTGGGGCCAACGTCCTGACTTTC
TRBD2	NA	TRBV2	TRBJ2-3	16	CASSEILAGAIDTQYF	TGTGCCAGCAGTGAAATACTAGCGGGAGCAATAGATACGCAGTATTTT
NA	NA	TRBV5-1	TRBJ1-3	14	CASSFTGSGNTIYF	TGCGCCAGCAGCTTTACAGGGTCAGGAAACACCATATATTTT
NA	NA	TRBV11-3	TRBJ2-5	14	CASSFGGAQETQYF	TGTGCCAGCAGCTTTGGCGGAGCCCAAGAGACCCAGTACTTC
NA	NA	TRBV19	TRBJ2-6	16	CASSRSGGAGANVLTF	TGTGCCAGTAGTAGGTCCGGAGGGGCTGGGGCCAACGTCCTGACTTTC
NA	NA	TRBV4-3	TRBJ1-2	12	CASSREGEGYTF	TGCGCCAGCAGCAGGGAGGGTGAGGGCTACACCTTC
NA	NA	TRBV10-3	TRBJ1-2	13	CAISGEGNYGYTF	TGTGCCATCAGTGGTGAGGGGAACTATGGCTACACCTTC
TRBD1	NA	TRBV9	TRBJ1-1	17	CASSVGMGDRVNTEAFF	TGTGCCAGCAGCGTAGGCATGGGTGACAGGGTGAACACTGAAGCTTTCTTT
TRBD1	few	TRBV11-3	TRBJ1-6	14	CASSSGGAQSPLHF	TGTGCCAGCAGCTCAGGGGGCGCACAGTCACCCCTCCACTTT
NA	NA	TRBV4-1	TRBJ2-7	13	CASSTRLGGEQYF	TGCGCCAGCAGCACCCGACTAGGAGGGGAGCAGTACTTC
NA	few	TRBV6-5	TRBJ2-5	13	CASKHRKAETQYF	TGTGCCAGCAAACACAGGAAGGCGGAGACCCAGTACTTC
TRBD1	NA	TRBV18	TRBJ1-4	14	CASSSGQGAEKLFF	TGTGCCAGCTCATCCGGACAGGGGGCGGAAAAACTGTTTTTT
NA	NA	TRBV7-9	TRBJ2-5	14	CASSLIGGRETQYF	TGTGCCAGCAGCTTAATCGGAGGAAGAGAGACCCAGTACTTC
NA	NA	TRBV4-3	TRBJ2-2	15	CASSRSYRGTGELFF	TGCGCCAGCAGCCGGTCCTACCGGGGCACCGGGGAGCTGTTTTTT
TRBD1	NA	TRBV4-1	TRBJ2-5	16	CASSQERGQGAETQYF	TGCGCCAGCAGCCAAGAGAGGGGACAGGGGGCGGAGACCCAGTACTTC
NA	NA	TRBV7-2	TRBJ2-5	14	CASRDRGVWETQYF	TGTGCCAGCAGGGATCGCGGGGTCTGGGAGACCCAGTACTTC